The next 17 T cell receptor beta chains were all read from a single sample in a study of shared clonotypes between healthy human individuals. The data were produced by immunoSEQ multiplex PCR, yet TCRdb's version contains in-frame clones alone and is incomplete. The sample has a few hundred thousand clones; approximately 80% are singletons. Source material: PBMCs. These receptors came from a woman between 35 and 50 years old in good health. Some clones in this sample may be carry-over from other donors' samples.

Remarks on this clone: This clone may be a read error of a much larger clone one base away. The rearrangement joins TRBV28 to TRBJ2-1; D is undetermined. V was shortened by 5 bases and J by 4 bases, with 12 bases between the two germline ends. The germline V gene has CDR1 MDHEN and CDR2 SYDVKM. CDR3 length equals 14 residues. CDR3 in amino acids: CASSLPLEYNEQFF. The CDR3 DNA reads as TGTGCCAGCAGTCTCCCGCTAGAATACAATGAGCAGTTCTTC.

The J gene is TRBJ1-4, the V gene TRBV27; D is unclear. Germline V gene data show CDR1 as MNHEY and CDR2 as SMNVEV (reference sequence). The V and J ends lost 1 base and 7 bases respectively, with 13 bases between them. This CDR3 is 15 amino acids long. CDR3 residues: CASSLFGVAGEKLFF. The CDR3 DNA reads TGTGCCAGCAGTTTATTCGGGGTGGCAGGTGAAAAACTGTTTTTT.

The V and J genes are TRBV9 and TRBJ2-3; D might be TRBD2 (5 bases). Trimming cost V 0 bases and J 2 bases, with 7 bases left between them. Germline loops: CDR1 SGDLS, CDR2 YYNGEE. The CDR3 sequence is 14 residues long. The CDR3 DNA follows: TGTGCCAGCAGCGTAGTCGGGATCACAGATACGCAGTATTTT. This gives the protein CASSVVGITDTQYF.

Notes on this clone: One end of the junction does not line up with germline, which may come from a read error. This CDR3 is also generated by other DNA sequences in the sample. The J gene is TRBJ2-3, the V gene TRBV11-3, with no clear D. Germline V CDR1 and CDR2: SGHNT, YENEEA. The CDR3 contains 13 residues. CDR3 protein: CASSLGSTDTQYF. CDR3 DNA sequence: TGTGCCAGCAGCTTAGGAAGCACAGATACGCAATATTTT. Variable domain in full (rest from reference TRBV11-3 and TRBJ2-3): EAGVVQSPRYKIIEKKQPVAFWCNPISGHNTLYWYLQNLGQGPELLIRYENEEAVDDSQLPKDRFSAERLKGVDSTLKIQPAELGDSAVYLCASSLGSTDTQYFGPGTRLTVL.

This rearrangement joins TRBV28 to TRBJ2-7, with 8 bases aligning to TRBD1. This CDR3 has 15 residues. Losses at the gene ends were 10 bases for V and 5 bases for J; bases not matched to a gene: 16. Germline-derived CDR1 and CDR2 are MDHEN and SYDVKM. The CDR3 sequence: CANQQGGQGPNEQYF. DNA for the CDR3: TGTGCCAATCAACAGGGCGGACAGGGCCCCAACGAGCAGTACTTC.

The chain couples TRBV6-1 to TRBJ2-7, with 10 bases that match TRBD2. Germline assignment: CDR1 MNHNS and CDR2 SASEGT. This CDR3 spans 15 amino acids. The V and J ends lost 3 bases and 5 bases, in that order; junction bases with no gene match: 7. The CDR3 region has the DNA TGTGCCAGCAGTGATCATAGCGGGAGGTCTGACGAGCAGTACTTC. It is translated as CASSDHSGRSDEQYF.

The rearrangement joins TRBV11-1 to TRBJ2-3; TRBD2 aligns across 7 bases. This CDR3 region has 15 residues. V lost 6 bases to trimming and J lost 1 base; unmatched junction nucleotides: 7. Germline V gives CDR1 SGHAT, CDR2 FQDESV (reference sequence). The CDR3 sequence: CASSFRLARTDTQYF. The DNA of the CDR3 is TGTGCCAGCAGTTTCCGACTAGCTCGCACAGATACGCAGTATTTT. The variable domain in full, with the rest retrieved from reference TRBV11-1 and TRBJ2-3, is EAEVAQSPRYKITEKSQAVAFWCDPISGHATLYWYRQILGQGPELLVQFQDESVVDDSQLPKDRFSAERLKGVDSTLKIQPAELGDSAMYLCASSFRLARTDTQYFGPGTRLTVL.

V and J are TRBV5-8 and TRBJ1-5; tentatively, D is TRBD1 (6 bases). The length of the CDR3 is 15 residues. V was cut by 0 bases and J by 7 bases, with 14 bases left in between. Germline lookup yields CDR1 SGHTS and CDR2 YDEGEE. In DNA form, the CDR3 reads TGTGCCAGCAGCTTGGAAGGGGGGCAGGGGCAGCCCCAGCATTTT. It yields the protein CASSLEGGQGQPQHF.

This rearrangement joins TRBV7-9 to TRBJ1-4; weak D call: TRBD1 (5 bases). This CDR3 comprises 13 residues. V dropped 2 bases and J dropped 6 bases, with 7 bases sitting between them. The germline CDR1 and CDR2 sequences are SEHNR and FQNEAQ (reference sequence). The CDR3 sequence: CASSLRDYEKLFF. The CDR3, as DNA: TGTGCCAGCAGCTTAAGGGACTATGAAAAACTGTTTTTT.

Written as DNA, the CDR3 is TGCGCCAGCAGCCAAGAATACACCGGGGAGCTGTTTTTT. As protein: CASSQEYTGELFF. The rearrangement links TRBV4-1 to TRBJ2-2; D is unresolved. This CDR3 spans 13 amino acids. V lost 0 bases to trimming and J lost 3 bases, with 2 bases between them. Germline V gene sequence: CDR1 MGHRA, CDR2 YSYEKL.

A word on this clone: Possible read error: a much larger clone is one base away. This rearrangement joins TRBV11-2 to TRBJ1-1, with a possible D match to TRBD1 (6 bases). The CDR3 contains 14 residues. Germline values: CDR1 SGHAT, CDR2 FQNNGV. CDR3 sequence reads: CASSLGRTEPEALF. DNA for the CDR3: TGTGCCAGCAGCTTAGGTCGGACAGAGCCTGAAGCTCTCTTT.

This clone was counted only a few times. The chain recombines TRBV5-8 with TRBJ2-7; D is unresolved. The CDR3 totals 14 residues. V lost 0 bases and J 3 bases, leaving 10 bases between the germline ends. Germline V gives CDR1 SGHTS, CDR2 YDEGEE. The chain's CDR3 is CASSLVGDVYEQYF. The CDR3 nucleotides read TGTGCCAGCAGCTTGGTTGGGGATGTCTACGAGCAGTACTTC.

The rearrangement joins TRBV6-5 to TRBJ1-1; no firm D call. Germline CDR1 reads MNHEY; CDR2 reads SVGAGI. This CDR3 is 13 amino acids long. V gave up 2 bases and J gave up 1 base, with 5 bases separating them. Here the CDR3 DNA reads TGTGCCAGCAGTTACGGAGAGAACACTGAAGCTTTCTTT. Its translation is CASSYGENTEAFF.

The chain employs TRBV30 and TRBJ1-4; D is unclear. The germline V gene encodes CDR1 GTSNPN and CDR2 SVGIG (reference sequence). This CDR3 region has 11 residues. Trimming cost V 4 bases and J 10 bases, with 10 bases left between them. CDR3 protein: CAWIGFGKLFF. CDR3 sequence (DNA): TGTGCCTGGATCGGCTTCGGAAAACTGTTTTTT.

This chain links TRBV18 with TRBJ1-2; D is ambiguous. V gave up 1 base and J gave up 4 bases, with 7 bases separating them. Germline V gives CDR1 KGHSH, CDR2 LQKENI. The CDR3 consists of 13 residues. CDR3 loop: CASSPRRPYGYTF. CDR3 coding DNA: TGTGCCAGCTCACCACGACGGCCCTATGGCTACACCTTC.

The rearrangement links TRBV6-1 to TRBJ2-3, with D possibly matching TRBD2 (5 bases). Looked up from germline, CDR1 is MNHNS and CDR2 is SASEGT. Trimming removed 1 base at V and 0 bases at J, with 8 bases between. The CDR3 has 15 residues. The CDR3 protein is CASSEETTSTDTQYF. The CDR3 DNA follows: TGTGCCAGCAGTGAAGAGACTACCAGCACAGATACGCAGTATTTT.

The rearrangement joins TRBV5-1 to TRBJ2-1; no clear D. Germline-derived CDR1 and CDR2 are SGHRS and YFSETQ. Trimming removed 1 base from V and 2 bases from J, with 13 bases in between. The CDR3 extends over 16 amino acids. CDR3 nucleotides: TGCGCCAGCAGCTTGTTAGGCCTAGGAACCTACAATGAGCAGTTCTTC. Residues: CASSLLGLGTYNEQFF.